A selection of T cell receptor beta chains follows, all from one sample in a study of CD8 T cells in ankylosing spondylitis. TCRdb fed the 5' RACE reads into MiXCR, producing one record per CDR3 protein. The table includes roughly 220,000 distinct CDR3 sequences, about 11% detected once. The sample consisted of blood, either unsorted or a sorted T cell fraction (not recorded which). These receptors were collected from a male donor with ankylosing spondylitis or in good health (not recorded which). Both conserved end residues are part of each CDR3. The D gene is left open where the match is weak. A clone size is listed for some rows: how often the clone was seen (once, few, many), or a class if it is expanded.

TRBJ1-2 TRBV12-3/TRBV12-4 many 14 TRBD1 CASSLSDRRSGYTF TGTGCCAGCAGTCTTTCGGACAGGAGGAGTGGCTACACCTTC
TRBJ2-1 TRBV5-1 many 17 TRBD2 CASSIPRGGDSYNEQFF TGCGCCAGCAGCATCCCCCGGGGGGGGGACTCCTACAATGAGCAGTTCTTC
TRBJ2-3 TRBV6-1 many 14 TRBD1 CASSPGTDTDTQYF TGTGCCAGCAGTCCCGGGACAGACACAGATACGCAGTATTTT
TRBJ2-4 TRBV7-9 once 14 NA CASSLATDRNIQYF TGTGCCAGCAGCCTTGCTACGGACAGAAACATTCAGTACTTC
TRBJ1-1 TRBV7-9 NA 14 NA CASSLADRGTEAFF TGTGCCAGCAGCTTAGCCGACAGAGGCACTGAAGCTTTCTTT
TRBJ1-1 TRBV12-3/TRBV12-4 NA 14 TRBD1 CASSLEGAHAEAFF TGTGCCAGCAGTTTAGAGGGGGCGCACGCTGAAGCTTTCTTT
TRBJ1-2 TRBV18 many 14 TRBD1 CASSTTGAYYGYTF TGTGCCAGCTCGACGACAGGGGCATACTATGGCTACACCTTC
TRBJ2-1 TRBV7-2 many 17 NA CASSFSPADDVLSYQFF TGTGCCAGCAGCTTTTCCCCGGCAGACGATGTCCTAAGTTATCAGTTCTTC
TRBJ1-2 TRBV19 NA 14 NA CASILSVAGVGYTF TGTGCCAGTATTCTCTCCGTGGCAGGGGTTGGCTACACCTTC
TRBJ2-7 TRBV7-9 many 15 NA CASSYEGLYSYEQYF TGTGCCAGCAGCTATGAGGGGCTCTACTCCTACGAGCAGTACTTC
TRBJ1-3 TRBV6-5 many 14 NA CASSFTGTGNTIYF TGTGCCAGCAGTTTTACAGGGACAGGAAACACCATATATTTT
TRBJ1-1 TRBV15 many 14 NA CATSRGHPNTEAFF TGTGCCACCAGCAGGGGACACCCGAACACTGAAGCTTTCTTT
TRBJ2-3 TRBV5-1 many 17 TRBD2 CASSFKSSGGAEDTQYF TGCGCCAGCAGCTTCAAGTCTAGCGGGGGGGCTGAAGATACGCAGTATTTT
TRBJ2-3 TRBV20-1 many 15 TRBD2 CSAIPGLAPTDTQYF TGCAGTGCTATTCCCGGACTAGCCCCCACAGATACGCAGTATTTT
TRBJ2-3 TRBV12-3/TRBV12-4 few 13 TRBD2 CASSFGTRPTQYF TGTGCCAGCAGTTTTGGGACTAGACCTACGCAGTATTTT
TRBJ1-6 TRBV11-1 few 18 TRBD1 CASSLRTAGQGVNSPLHF TGTGCCAGCAGCTTACGAACTGCCGGACAGGGGGTGAATTCACCCCTCCACTTT
TRBJ1-5 TRBV5-6 few 17 TRBD1 CASSLEKGAGGNQPQHF TGTGCCAGCAGCTTGGAGAAGGGGGCGGGGGGCAATCAGCCCCAGCATTTT
TRBJ2-3 TRBV6-1 many 13 NA CASTRGSTDTQYF TGTGCCAGCACAAGGGGAAGCACAGATACGCAGTATTTT
TRBJ2-7 TRBV12-3/TRBV12-4 NA 20 NA CASSFRAPVRLGAPSYEQYF TGTGCCAGCAGTTTTAGGGCCCCGGTTAGGCTGGGGGCTCCCTCCTACGAGCAGTACTTC
TRBJ2-1 TRBV7-2 NA 14 NA CASSFRGSYNEQFF TGTGCCAGCAGCTTCCGGGGTTCCTACAATGAGCAGTTCTTC
TRBJ2-2 TRBV12-3/TRBV12-4 many 16 NA CASSLKLGPHPGELFF TGTGCCAGCAGTTTAAAGTTGGGACCCCACCCCGGGGAGCTGTTTTTT
TRBJ2-3 TRBV29-1 NA 13 NA CSVDRGYTDTQYF TGCAGCGTTGATCGGGGTTACACAGATACGCAGTATTTT
TRBJ1-5 TRBV5-6 many 16 NA CASSLGGGMSNQPQHF TGTGCCAGCAGCTTGGGGGGGGGGATGAGCAATCAGCCCCAGCATTTT
TRBJ1-1 TRBV5-1 many 14 NA CASSLGGGPPEAFF TGCGCCAGCAGCTTGGGCGGGGGGCCCCCTGAAGCTTTCTTT
TRBJ2-7 TRBV5-6 many 13 NA CASSLVSEYEQYF TGTGCCAGCAGCTTGGTTTCCGAATACGAGCAGTACTTC
TRBJ2-7 TRBV7-8 many 15 TRBD2 CASSLGGGGIYEQYF TGTGCCAGCAGCTTAGGAGGCGGGGGGATCTACGAGCAGTACTTC
TRBJ1-4 TRBV30 NA 13 NA CAWGDGAMKTLFF NA
TRBJ1-5 TRBV7-8 many 15 NA CASSLGFSSNQPQHF TGTGCCAGCAGCTTAGGGTTTAGTAGCAATCAGCCCCAGCATTTT
TRBJ2-4 TRBV5-4 NA 15 NA CASSFGGLTKNIQYF TGTGCCAGCAGCTTCGGGGGGCTGACCAAAAACATTCAGTACTTC
TRBJ1-1 TRBV9 NA 14 TRBD1 CASSASGQPTEAFF TGTGCCAGCAGCGCTTCGGGACAGCCCACTGAAGCTTTCTTT
TRBJ2-2 TRBV6-5 many 13 NA CASSYSRDGELFF TGTGCCAGCAGTTACTCACGTGACGGGGAGCTGTTTTTT
TRBJ2-4 TRBV4-2 many 16 TRBD2 CASSQRLAVAKNIQYF TGTGCCAGCAGCCAACGACTAGCGGTAGCCAAAAACATTCAGTACTTC
TRBJ2-7 TRBV20-1 many 14 NA CSARPPEALYEQYF TGCAGTGCTAGACCCCCCGAGGCTCTCTACGAGCAGTACTTC
TRBJ2-2 TRBV5-1 many 13 NA CASSLGSSGELFF TGCGCCAGCAGCTTGGGAAGCTCCGGGGAGCTGTTTTTT
TRBJ2-3 TRBV7-3 NA 15 TRBD1 CASSPGQGETDTQYF TGTGCCAGCAGCCCGGGACAGGGTGAGACAGATACGCAGTATTTT
TRBJ2-3 TRBV6-1 many 15 TRBD1 CASRGQGPSTDTQYF TGTGCCAGCAGGGGACAGGGTCCCAGCACAGATACGCAGTATTTT
TRBJ2-5 TRBV29-1 many 13 NA CSVEPLSQETQYF TGCAGCGTTGAACCCCTGTCCCAAGAGACCCAGTACTTC
TRBJ2-3 TRBV27 NA 15 NA CASSLSTGGTDTQYF TGTGCCAGCAGTTTATCGACAGGAGGCACAGATACGCAGTATTTT
TRBJ2-7 TRBV7-3 many 13 NA CASSLTPEYEQYF TGTGCCAGCAGCTTAACCCCCGAATACGAGCAGTACTTC
TRBJ2-5 TRBV20-1 NA 14 TRBD2 CSASVAGVQETQYF TGCAGTGCTAGCGTAGCGGGGGTACAAGAGACCCAGTACTTC
TRBJ1-5 TRBV20-1 many 18 NA CSALRTAEPIHSNQPQHF TGCAGTGCGCTAAGGACAGCTGAACCCATACATAGCAATCAGCCCCAGCATTTT
TRBJ1-1 TRBV5-1 many 15 TRBD1 CASSLEGDRFSEAFF TGCGCCAGCAGCTTGGAGGGGGACAGGTTTTCTGAAGCTTTCTTT
TRBJ2-6 TRBV11-1 few 19 TRBD2 CASSPGGVRASSGANVLTF TGTGCCAGCAGCCCGGGGGGTGTTAGGGCAAGCTCTGGGGCCAACGTCCTGACTTTC
TRBJ2-3 TRBV12-3/TRBV12-4 NA 17 NA CASSPYSGGNTPDTQYF TGTGCCAGCAGCCCCTACAGTGGAGGCAACACCCCAGATACGCAGTATTTT
TRBJ2-7 TRBV13 NA 14 TRBD1 CASTPGQNPYEQYF TGTGCCAGCACCCCGGGACAGAACCCCTACGAGCAGTACTTC